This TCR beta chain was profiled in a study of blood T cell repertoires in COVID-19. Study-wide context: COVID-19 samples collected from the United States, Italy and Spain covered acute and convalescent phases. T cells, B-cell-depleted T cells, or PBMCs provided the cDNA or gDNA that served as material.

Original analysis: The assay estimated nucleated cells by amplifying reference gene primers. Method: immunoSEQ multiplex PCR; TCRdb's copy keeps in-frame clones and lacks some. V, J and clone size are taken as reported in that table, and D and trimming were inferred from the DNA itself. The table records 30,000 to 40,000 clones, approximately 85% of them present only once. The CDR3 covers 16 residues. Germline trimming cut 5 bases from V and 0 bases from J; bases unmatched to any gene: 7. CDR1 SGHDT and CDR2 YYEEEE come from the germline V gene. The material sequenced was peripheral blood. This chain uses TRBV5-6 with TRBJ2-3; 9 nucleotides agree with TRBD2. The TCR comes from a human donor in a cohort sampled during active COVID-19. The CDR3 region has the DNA TGTGCCAGCAGGGCGACTAGCGGAGTTAGCACAGATACGCAGTATTTT. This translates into CASRATSGVSTDTQYF.